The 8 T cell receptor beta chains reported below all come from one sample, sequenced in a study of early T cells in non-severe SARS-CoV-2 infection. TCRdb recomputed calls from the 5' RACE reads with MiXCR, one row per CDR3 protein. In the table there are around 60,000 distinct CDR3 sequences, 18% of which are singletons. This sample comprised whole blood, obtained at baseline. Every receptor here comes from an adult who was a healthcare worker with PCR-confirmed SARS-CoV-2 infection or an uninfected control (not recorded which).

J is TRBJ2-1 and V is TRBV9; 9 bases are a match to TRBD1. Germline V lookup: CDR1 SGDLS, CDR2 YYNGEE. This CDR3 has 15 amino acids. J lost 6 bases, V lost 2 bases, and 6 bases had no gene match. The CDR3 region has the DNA TGTGCCAGCAGCGTTAGGACAGGGGTACTCAATGAGCAGTTCTTC. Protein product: CASSVRTGVLNEQFF. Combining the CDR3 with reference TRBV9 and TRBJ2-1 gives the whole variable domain DSGVTQTPKHLITATGQRVTLRCSPRSGDLSVYWYQQSLDQGLQFLIQYYNGEERAKGNILERFSAQQFPDLHSELNLSSLELGDSALYFCASSVRTGVLNEQFFGPGTRLTVL.

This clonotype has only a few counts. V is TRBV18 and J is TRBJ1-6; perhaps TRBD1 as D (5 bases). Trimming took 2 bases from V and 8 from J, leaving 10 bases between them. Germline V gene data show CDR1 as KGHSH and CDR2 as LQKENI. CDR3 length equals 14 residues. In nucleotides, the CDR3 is TGTGCCAGCTCACCATCACAGGCGGATTCACCCCTCCACTTT. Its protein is CASSPSQADSPLHF.

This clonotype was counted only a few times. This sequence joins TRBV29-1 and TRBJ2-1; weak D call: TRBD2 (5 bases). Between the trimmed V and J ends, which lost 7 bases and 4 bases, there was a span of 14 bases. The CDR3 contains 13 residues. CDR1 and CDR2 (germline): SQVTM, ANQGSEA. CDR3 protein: CSGHAGLYNEQFF. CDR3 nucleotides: TGCAGCGGTCATGCTGGACTTTACAATGAGCAGTTCTTC.

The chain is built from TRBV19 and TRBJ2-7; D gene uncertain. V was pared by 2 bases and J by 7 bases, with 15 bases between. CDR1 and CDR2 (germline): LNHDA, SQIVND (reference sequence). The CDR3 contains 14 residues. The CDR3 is CASSIRAALGEQYF. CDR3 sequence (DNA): TGTGCCAGTAGTATACGGGCGGCCCTAGGGGAGCAGTACTTC.

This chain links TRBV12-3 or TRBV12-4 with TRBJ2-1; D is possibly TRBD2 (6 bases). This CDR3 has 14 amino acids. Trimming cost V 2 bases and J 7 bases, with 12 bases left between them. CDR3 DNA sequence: TGTGCCAGCAGTTTAACTAGCTCCACAAATGAGCAGTTCTTC. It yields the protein CASSLTSSTNEQFF.

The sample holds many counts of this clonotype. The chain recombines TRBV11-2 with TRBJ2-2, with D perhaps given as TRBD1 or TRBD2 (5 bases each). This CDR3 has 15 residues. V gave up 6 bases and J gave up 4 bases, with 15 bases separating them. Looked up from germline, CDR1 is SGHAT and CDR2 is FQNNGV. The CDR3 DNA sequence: TGTGCCAGCAGGGACCATTTGGGACCCACCGGGGAGCTGTTTTTT. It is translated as CASRDHLGPTGELFF.

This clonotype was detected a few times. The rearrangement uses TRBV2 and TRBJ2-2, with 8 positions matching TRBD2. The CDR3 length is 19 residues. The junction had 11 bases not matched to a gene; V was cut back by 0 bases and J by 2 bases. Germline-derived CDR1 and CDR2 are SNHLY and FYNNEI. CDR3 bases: TGTGCCAGCAGTGAAGCCTGGCGGGGGGCCAAACAAAACACCGGGGAGCTGTTTTTT. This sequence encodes CASSEAWRGAKQNTGELFF.

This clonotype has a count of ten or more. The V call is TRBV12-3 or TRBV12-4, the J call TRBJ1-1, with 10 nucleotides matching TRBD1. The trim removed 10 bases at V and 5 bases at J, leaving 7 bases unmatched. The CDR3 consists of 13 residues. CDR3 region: CATRDRGYTEAFF. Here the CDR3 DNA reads TGTGCCACCAGGGACAGGGGATATACTGAAGCTTTCTTT.